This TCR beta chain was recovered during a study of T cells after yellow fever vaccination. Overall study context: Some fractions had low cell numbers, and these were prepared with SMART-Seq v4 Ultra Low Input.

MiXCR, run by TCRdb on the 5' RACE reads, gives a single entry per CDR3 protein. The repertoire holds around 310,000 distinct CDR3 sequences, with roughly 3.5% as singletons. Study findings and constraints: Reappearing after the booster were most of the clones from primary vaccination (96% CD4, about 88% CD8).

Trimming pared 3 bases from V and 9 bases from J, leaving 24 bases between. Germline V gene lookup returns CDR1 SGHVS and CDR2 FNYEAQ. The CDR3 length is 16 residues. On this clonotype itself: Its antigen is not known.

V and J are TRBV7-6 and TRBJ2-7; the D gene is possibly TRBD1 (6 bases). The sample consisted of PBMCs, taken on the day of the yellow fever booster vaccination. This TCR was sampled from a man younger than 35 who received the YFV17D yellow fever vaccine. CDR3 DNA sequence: TGTGCCAGCAGCTTGGGCCCTGCCCCCACGGAACAGGGGCAGTACTTC. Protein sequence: CASSLGPAPTEQGQYF.